Presented here are 26 T cell receptor beta chains from one specimen sequenced in a study of T-cell reconstitution after alpha-beta-depleted transplantation in children (dated by TCRdb to the mid-2010s). The library came from PCR. Data came from an Illumina HiSeq 2500. TCR libraries were prepared with molecular barcoding, using unique molecular identifiers to normalize TCRbeta repertoire quantification. The public sequencing data were trimmed at Q25 with fastp and processed into clonotypes with MiXCR by TCRdb, which kept only in-frame beta chains. A single entry per CDR3 protein holds the most common genes and DNA from its merged rows. This sample has over 550,000 distinct CDR3 sequences in its table, and roughly a tenth of those were observed once. Roughly 4% of the sample is held by the ten biggest clonotypes. The sequencing here drew on PBMCs from the stem cell graft donor, taken from the stem cell graft. These TCRs come from a human donor who donated a stem cell graft to a child with acute myeloid leukemia.

Many counts were recorded for this clonotype. CDR3 region: CASSLDLGEKLFF. As DNA, the CDR3 is TGTGCCAGCAGTTTAGATCTCGGTGAAAAACTGTTTTTT. The V and J genes are TRBV27 and TRBJ1-4; D is unresolved. The V end was cut by 2 bases, the J end by 7 bases, with 8 bases between. Germline CDR1 MNHEY, CDR2 SMNVEV (reference sequence). The CDR3 covers 13 residues. Full variable domain (missing parts from reference TRBV27 and TRBJ1-4): EAQVTQNPRYLITVTGKKLTVTCSQNMNHEYMSWYRQDPGLGLRQIYYSMNVEVTDKGDVPEGYKVSRKEKRNFPLILESPSPNQTSLYFCASSLDLGEKLFFGSGTQLSVL.

The rearrangement uses TRBV20-1 and TRBJ1-4; D is perhaps TRBD1 (6 bases). Per the germline V gene, CDR1 is DFQATT and CDR2 is SNEGSKA (reference sequence). This CDR3 region has 14 residues. V lost 6 bases and J lost 3, with 14 bases in between. The CDR3 region is CSAPGGAANEKLFF. As DNA, the CDR3 is TGCAGTGCCCCGGGGGGGGCGGCTAATGAAAAACTGTTTTTT.

This clonotype has only a few counts. The chain joins TRBV29-1 to TRBJ2-3, with 8 bases lining up with TRBD2. The germline V gene has CDR1 SQVTM and CDR2 ANQGSEA. The CDR3 runs to 14 residues. J lost 3 bases, V lost 4 bases, and 6 bases had no gene match. The CDR3 loop reads CSVAPGGPTDTQYF. DNA for the CDR3: TGCAGCGTTGCGCCGGGAGGGCCTACAGATACGCAGTATTTT.

The J gene is TRBJ2-5, the V gene TRBV7-8; 7 bases map to TRBD1. The J segment lost 2 bases and the V segment lost 5 bases, leaving 17 bases of the junction unmatched. Germline assignment: CDR1 SGHVS and CDR2 FQNEAQ. This CDR3 has 18 amino acids. The CDR3 DNA reads TGTGCCAGCAGCACTACCCGGTCGGGACAGAGGCTTCAAGAGACCCAGTACTTC. It encodes CASSTTRSGQRLQETQYF.

About this clonotype: This clone may be a read error of a much larger clone one base away. The chain employs TRBV7-2 and TRBJ2-3; TRBD2 matches 7 bases. From germline, CDR1 is SGHTA and CDR2 FQGNSA. This CDR3 is 15 amino acids long. The CDR3, as DNA: TGTGCCAGCAGCTTAGGGCAGACTAGCACAGATACGCAGTTTTTT. Protein sequence: CASSLGQTSTDTQFF.

This clonotype has more than one count but fewer than ten. CDR3 residues: CASSLDGVGGTQYF. The CDR3 nucleotides read TGCGCCAGCAGCTTGGACGGTGTTGGCGGGACCCAGTACTTC. The chain couples TRBV5-1 to TRBJ2-5; D gene uncertain. V lost 0 bases to trimming and J lost 7 bases, with 13 bases between them. The CDR3 loop spans 14 amino acids. Germline V gene data show CDR1 as SGHRS and CDR2 as YFSETQ.

Only a few counts were recorded for this clonotype. J is TRBJ1-5 and V is TRBV6-5, with TRBD1 as a possible D gene (6 bases). V lost 0 bases, J lost 2 bases, and 17 bases lay in between. The CDR3 runs 18 residues. Germline V gene lookup returns CDR1 MNHEY and CDR2 SVGAGI. The CDR3 sequence: CASSYSAGGEGGNQPQHF. CDR3 nucleotides: TGTGCCAGCAGTTACTCGGCCGGGGGCGAAGGAGGCAATCAGCCCCAGCATTTT.

This clonotype was seen a few times. The chain recombines TRBV29-1 with TRBJ2-3, with D perhaps matching TRBD1 (5 bases). Germline V gives CDR1 SQVTM, CDR2 ANQGSEA. Deletions cut 4 bases from V and 5 bases from J, with 10 bases between. CDR3 length: 12 residues. CDR3 DNA: TGCAGCGTTGGTGTCGACAGAGATACGCAGTATTTT. The encoded protein is CSVGVDRDTQYF.

This clonotype appeared many times. The chain recombines TRBV6-2 or TRBV6-3 with TRBJ2-7, with D perhaps TRBD2 (5 bases). V lost 6 bases to trimming and J lost 3 bases, with 15 bases between them. The CDR3 contains 14 residues. CDR1 MNHEY and CDR2 SVGEGT come from the germline V gene. CDR3 bases: TGTGCCAGCAGGGCATTAAGCGGCTACTACGAGCAGTACTTC. As protein: CASRALSGYYEQYF.

In this sample, this clonotype turned up many times. The chain links TRBV11-2 to TRBJ2-7; D is ambiguous. Trimming took 4 bases from V and 6 from J, leaving 25 bases between them. The CDR3 is made up of 17 amino acids. Per germline, CDR1 SGHAT and CDR2 FQNNGV. CDR3 nucleotides: TGTGCCAGCAGCTACCCACCCAGATCCAGTTTTAACAGCGAGCAGTACTTC. As protein: CASSYPPRSSFNSEQYF.

The chain employs TRBV7-9 and TRBJ2-7, with 7 bases lining up with TRBD1. The CDR3 is 13 residues long. The V gene end was trimmed by 5 bases and the J gene end by 2 bases; junction bases not matched to a gene: 3. Germline V gene sequence: CDR1 SEHNR, CDR2 FQNEAQ (reference sequence). Here the CDR3 DNA reads TGTGCCAGCAGCGGGGACAGCCCCTACGAGCAGTACTTC. Its protein product is CASSGDSPYEQYF.

This clonotype was seen more than once but under ten times. The chain has TRBV7-2 and TRBJ1-1; 7 bases line up with TRBD1. CDR3 length equals 15 residues. CDR1 SGHTA and CDR2 FQGNSA come from the germline V gene. Germline trimming cut 2 bases from V and 4 bases from J; bases unmatched to any gene: 7. The CDR3 DNA sequence: TGTGCCAGCAGCTTAAACAGGGGTGGAGGCACTGAAGCTTTCTTT. Translation: CASSLNRGGGTEAFF.

This clonotype was counted a few times. The gene calls are TRBV6-2 or TRBV6-3 and TRBJ2-3; perhaps D is TRBD1 or TRBD2 (5 bases each). Between the trimmed V and J ends, which lost 6 bases and 0 bases, there was a span of 19 bases. In germline, CDR1 is MNHEY, CDR2 SVGEGT. This CDR3 comprises 17 residues. The CDR3 nucleotides read TGTGCCAGCAGCCTAGGTCGACAGACTACTAGCACAGATACGCAGTATTTT. Its translation: CASSLGRQTTSTDTQYF.

In its sample, this clonotype was seen a few times. V and J are TRBV20-1 and TRBJ2-1; 10 bases line up with TRBD2. The CDR3 runs 15 residues. The germline V gene encodes CDR1 DFQATT and CDR2 SNEGSKA (reference sequence). V lost 3 bases, J lost 5 bases, and 7 bases stayed unmatched. In nucleotides, the CDR3 is TGCAGTGCTAGCCCCCTAGCGGGAGTTAACAATGAGCAGTTCTTC. It codes for CSASPLAGVNNEQFF.

This chain uses TRBV20-1 with TRBJ2-1; 9 bases map to TRBD1. J lost 10 bases, V lost 5 bases, and 9 bases had no gene match. This CDR3 is 13 amino acids long. The germline CDR1 and CDR2 sequences are DFQATT and SNEGSKA (reference sequence). CDR3 in amino acids: CSALTPGTGEQFF. DNA for the CDR3: TGCAGTGCTTTAACGCCCGGGACAGGGGAGCAGTTCTTC.

This clonotype has at least ten counts. V gene TRBV6-4 combines with J gene TRBJ2-4; D possibly corresponds to TRBD1 (5 bases). Deletions cut 9 bases from V and 4 bases from J, with 13 bases between. The V gene's germline CDR1 is MRHNA and CDR2 SNTAGT. The CDR3 runs 13 residues. The CDR3: CARGVSVKNIQYF. The CDR3 coding sequence is TGTGCCAGAGGGGTTTCGGTTAAAAACATTCAGTACTTC.

This clonotype was detected many times. The rearrangement joins TRBV6-2 or TRBV6-3 to TRBJ2-7; 8 bases are shared with TRBD2. CDR3 length: 18 residues. V was pared by 0 bases and J by 5 bases, with 15 bases of the junction left unmatched. Germline V gives CDR1 MNHEY, CDR2 SVGEGT. The CDR3: CASSYSISLRAGVDEQYF. CDR3 nucleotide sequence: TGTGCCAGCAGTTACTCGATCAGCTTACGAGCGGGAGTAGACGAGCAGTACTTC.

The rearrangement links TRBV9 to TRBJ2-1, with D uncertain. Germline V lookup: CDR1 SGDLS, CDR2 YYNGEE. There are 13 residues in the CDR3. Deletions cut 0 bases from V and 6 bases from J, with 7 bases between. In DNA form, the CDR3 reads TGTGCCAGCAGCGTAGGGGCGGCCAATGAGCAGTTCTTC. Translation: CASSVGAANEQFF.

The chain uses TRBV10-3 and TRBJ2-4; 8 bases fit TRBD2. V was pared by 11 bases and J by 0 bases, with 21 bases of the junction left unmatched. The germline CDR1 and CDR2 sequences are ENHRY and SYGVKD. The CDR3 contains 19 residues. For the CDR3, the DNA is TGTGCCCCGCCAGTCGTGGCTAGCGGGCCCAATGGAGCCAAAAACATTCAGTACTTC. Protein: CAPPVVASGPNGAKNIQYF.

V is TRBV2 and J is TRBJ1-5; D is unclear. Germline CDR1 SNHLY, CDR2 FYNNEI. V was clipped by 5 bases and J by 3 bases, with 11 bases between them. There are 14 residues in the CDR3. This CDR3 reads CASSLARANQPQHF. The CDR3 bases are TGTGCCAGCAGTCTTGCAAGGGCCAATCAGCCCCAGCATTTT.

This clonotype appeared a few times. A junction boundary mismatches the germline segment, possibly from a read error. The CDR3 is CASSSDQNLRTSHEQYF. The DNA of the CDR3 is TGCGCCAGCAGCTCGGATCAGAATCTCAGGACCTCCCACGAGCAGTACTTC. The chain combines TRBV5-1 with TRBJ2-7; unclear D gene. Germline loops: CDR1 SGHRS, CDR2 YFSETQ. The CDR3 is made up of 17 amino acids.

The chain joins TRBV5-1 to TRBJ1-4; 8 bases are shared with TRBD1. The CDR3 spans 15 residues. Germline assignment: CDR1 SGHRS and CDR2 YFSETQ. The V gene end was trimmed by 1 base and the J gene end by 8 bases; junction bases not matched to a gene: 7. CDR3 amino acids: CASSLRQGAGEKLFF. As DNA, the CDR3 is TGCGCCAGCAGCTTGAGGCAGGGGGCCGGGGAAAAACTGTTTTTT.

This clonotype showed up many times. The chain joins TRBV4-3 to TRBJ2-4; 8 bases are a match to TRBD1. The CDR3 loop spans 12 amino acids. Looked up from germline, CDR1 is LGHNA and CDR2 is YSLEER. After removal of 10 bases from V and 8 bases from J, the junction contained 7 bases not matched to a gene. Written as DNA, the CDR3 is TGCGCCAATCACAGGGGGGAGCACATTCAGTACTTC. Translating gives CANHRGEHIQYF.

CDR3 coding DNA: TGTGCCAGCAGGGGGACAGAAGGGAACTATGGCTACACCTTC. Its protein product is CASRGTEGNYGYTF. This chain joins TRBV2 and TRBJ1-2, with 7 bases that match TRBD1. The germline V gene encodes CDR1 SNHLY and CDR2 FYNNEI. CDR3 length equals 14 residues. With 6 bases clipped from V and 2 bases from J, the junction kept 6 bases outside the gene matches. The full variable domain, in which reference TRBV2 and TRBJ1-2 provide the parts outside the CDR3, is EPEVTQTPSHQVTQMGQEVILRCVPISNHLYFYWYRQILGQKVEFLVSFYNNEISEKSEIFDDQFSVERPDGSNFTLKIRSTKLEDSAMYFCASRGTEGNYGYTFGSGTRLTVV.

V is TRBV4-3 and J is TRBJ2-1; 11 bases map to TRBD2. V shed 3 bases and J 5 bases; nucleotides not matched to a gene: 3. CDR1 LGHNA and CDR2 YSLEER come from the germline V gene. There are 15 residues in the CDR3. The CDR3 DNA follows: TGCGCCAGCAGCCACCTACTAGCGGGGGACAATGAGCAGTTCTTC. This translates into CASSHLLAGDNEQFF.

This clonotype was picked up many times. The CDR3 spells CSVAGTSGRPGTDTQYF. CDR3 in DNA: TGCAGCGTCGCCGGGACTAGCGGGAGGCCTGGCACAGATACGCAGTATTTT. This sequence joins TRBV29-1 and TRBJ2-3; 15 nucleotides match TRBD2. Per germline, CDR1 SQVTM and CDR2 ANQGSEA. Germline trimming cut 6 bases from V and 1 base from J; bases unmatched to any gene: 8. CDR3 size: 17 residues.